One and the same sample provided the 27 T cell receptor beta chains below, sequenced in a study of post-analysis software for immune sequencing data. Study findings and constraints: In patients, TRBV5-6, TRBV5-1 and TRBV20-1 belonged to 4 or 5 TRBV segments found more frequently than in controls.

These receptors' antigens are unknown. Included in the TCR beta cDNA libraries were unique molecular identifiers. TCRdb redid the calling of the PCR reads with MiXCR, one entry per CDR3 protein. The sample records 400,000 to 500,000 distinct CDR3 sequences, 39% being singletons. The source material was blood. Every receptor here comes from a girl aged 2 to 9 with multiple sclerosis.

The V gene is TRBV3-1, the J gene TRBJ2-7; D is perhaps TRBD1 (6 bases). The germline CDR1 and CDR2 sequences are LGHDT and YNNKEL (reference sequence). The CDR3 totals 14 residues. Trimming pared 4 bases from V and 6 bases from J, leaving 16 bases between. This CDR3 reads CASSPYQGFCEQYF. As DNA, the CDR3 is TGTGCCAGCAGCCCATATCAGGGGTTCTGCGAGCAGTACTTC.

The V and J genes are TRBV20-1 and TRBJ1-2; 9 bases line up with TRBD1. The ends lost 5 bases at V and 4 bases at J; junction bases unmatched: 5. CDR1 and CDR2 (germline): DFQATT, SNEGSKA (reference sequence). CDR3 length equals 13 residues. CDR3 nucleotides: TGCAGTGCTGGGGGACAGGGACCCTATGGCTACACCTTC. Translating it yields CSAGGQGPYGYTF.

The V gene is TRBV5-1, the J gene TRBJ1-2; D remains unclear. Germline CDR1 and CDR2: SGHRS and YFSETQ. There are 16 residues in the CDR3. V was cut by 4 bases and J by 3 bases, with 19 bases left in between. CDR3 loop: CASSATPPGFDYGYTF. DNA of the CDR3: TGCGCCAGCAGCGCCACCCCCCCAGGATTCGACTATGGCTACACCTTC.

The chain uses TRBV9 and TRBJ2-3; 8 nucleotides match TRBD2. The CDR3 extends over 16 amino acids. V was clipped by 0 bases and J by 5 bases; unmatched bases: 8. Germline values: CDR1 SGDLS, CDR2 YYNGEE. CDR3 nucleotide sequence: TGTGCCAGCAGCGTAGAGCCTAGCGGGCTTGTAGATACGCAGTATTTT. Protein sequence: CASSVEPSGLVDTQYF.

V and J are TRBV27 and TRBJ2-1, with TRBD2 identical over 11 bases. With V trimmed by 5 bases and J by 2 bases, 2 bases remained unmatched. Germline V gives CDR1 MNHEY, CDR2 SMNVEV (reference sequence). This CDR3 comprises 15 residues. The CDR3 protein is CASSELAGAYNEQFF. Written as DNA, the CDR3 is TGTGCCAGCAGTGAACTAGCGGGAGCCTACAATGAGCAGTTCTTC.

This clonotype came up many times. The J gene is TRBJ2-6, the V gene TRBV7-2; D gene uncertain. The CDR3 has 16 amino acids. Trimming took off 5 bases at V and 0 bases at J, with 11 bases between the two ends. Germline CDR1 and CDR2: SGHTA and FQGNSA. In DNA, the CDR3 is TGTGCCAGCAGCGTTTACTCGAGCTCTGGGGCCAACGTCCTGACTTTC. It encodes CASSVYSSSGANVLTF.

This clonotype has only a few counts. This CDR3 is CASSSPNQPISYNEQFF. DNA for the CDR3: TGTGCCAGCAGTTCCCCCAACCAGCCGATCAGCTACAATGAGCAGTTCTTC. The V call is TRBV28, the J call TRBJ2-1; the D is unclear. The CDR3 totals 17 residues. Germline V gene lookup returns CDR1 MDHEN and CDR2 SYDVKM. V was shortened by 4 bases and J by 3 bases, with 19 bases between the two germline ends.

This sequence joins TRBV29-1 and TRBJ2-1, with 10 bases fitting TRBD1. Germline V gene sequence: CDR1 SQVTM, CDR2 ANQGSEA. There are 12 residues in the CDR3. The ends lost 7 bases at V and 8 bases at J; junction bases unmatched: 5. The CDR3 DNA follows: TGCAGCGCACCGGGACAGGGGTATGAGCAGTTCTTC. Amino acid sequence: CSAPGQGYEQFF.

V is TRBV7-9 and J is TRBJ2-1; 11 positions match TRBD1. This CDR3 contains 15 residues. V lost 6 bases and J lost 4; bases outside the gene matches: 5. Germline V gives CDR1 SEHNR, CDR2 FQNEAQ (reference sequence). CDR3 residues: CASSHGQGAYNEQFF. The CDR3 bases are TGTGCCAGCAGTCACGGACAGGGGGCGTACAATGAGCAGTTCTTC. Filled out from reference TRBV7-9 and TRBJ2-1, the complete variable domain reads DTGVSQNPRHKITKRGQNVTFRCDPISEHNRLYWYRQTLGQGPEFLTYFQNEAQLEKSRLLSDRFSAERPKGSFSTLEIQRTEQGDSAMYLCASSHGQGAYNEQFFGPGTRLTVL.

The J gene is TRBJ1-1, the V gene TRBV29-1, with D possibly being TRBD1 (6 bases). Germline CDR1 and CDR2: SQVTM and ANQGSEA. The germline V and J ends were trimmed by 7 bases and 6 bases, with 15 bases remaining between them. The CDR3 totals 12 residues. For the CDR3, the DNA is TGCAGCGCAATATCCGGGACACCTGAAGCTTTCTTT. Its protein is CSAISGTPEAFF.

The genes are TRBV29-1 and TRBJ2-7; 7 bases line up with TRBD1. The ends lost 2 bases at V and 2 bases at J; junction bases unmatched: 15. The CDR3 loop spans 17 amino acids. Germline V gene lookup returns CDR1 SQVTM and CDR2 ANQGSEA. CDR3 sequence reads: CSVESYEPGDRPYEQYF. The CDR3 region has the DNA TGCAGCGTTGAATCTTACGAACCCGGGGACAGACCCTACGAGCAGTACTTC.

The V gene is TRBV24-1, the J gene TRBJ2-5; no definite D call. The CDR3 covers 13 residues. Germline V lookup: CDR1 KGHDR, CDR2 SFDVKD. Trimming stripped 4 bases from V and 0 bases from J, with 5 bases between. The CDR3 DNA reads TGTGCCACCAGTGACTACTACCAAGAGACCCAGTACTTC. This encodes CATSDYYQETQYF.

DNA of the CDR3: TGCAGTGCTAGAGATCGAGGGGGCTTGGCGGAGGCTTTCTTT. Translated: CSARDRGGLAEAFF. The chain has TRBV20-1 and TRBJ1-1; TRBD1 aligns across 7 bases. Germline-derived CDR1 and CDR2 are DFQATT and SNEGSKA (reference sequence). The junction had 12 bases not matched to a gene; V was cut back by 0 bases and J by 11 bases. This CDR3 is built from 14 residues.

The chain recombines TRBV5-6 with TRBJ1-5, with D unclear. This CDR3 has 12 amino acids. The ends were cut back, 4 bases at V and 8 bases at J, with 10 bases in the middle. Germline lookup yields CDR1 SGHDT and CDR2 YYEEEE. The CDR3 here is CASSAQGKPQHF. In nucleotides, the CDR3 is TGTGCCAGCAGCGCCCAAGGGAAGCCCCAGCATTTT.

The CDR3 nucleotides are TGCAGTGCACAACCCGAGGACAGGCTAGCCTACGAGCAGTACTTC. Amino acid sequence: CSAQPEDRLAYEQYF. V usage is TRBV20-1 and J usage is TRBJ2-7; 7 bases fit TRBD1. The CDR3 loop spans 15 amino acids. Germline CDR1 DFQATT, CDR2 SNEGSKA (reference sequence). With V trimmed by 6 bases and J by 2 bases, 13 bases remained unmatched.

J is TRBJ1-4 and V is TRBV25-1; 12 nucleotides align to TRBD1. V was pared by 1 base and J by 10 bases, with 7 bases of the junction left unmatched. Germline assignment: CDR1 MGHDK and CDR2 SYGVNS. The CDR3 sequence is 16 residues long. The CDR3 region is CASSELGQGAQGKLFF. The DNA for the CDR3 is TGTGCCAGCAGTGAATTGGGACAGGGGGCTCAAGGAAAACTGTTTTTT.

This clonotype was found a few times. The chain recombines TRBV3-1 with TRBJ2-3; 7 bases map to TRBD1. J lost 4 bases, V lost 1 base, and 8 bases had no gene match. This CDR3 spans 16 amino acids. CDR1 and CDR2 from the germline V gene are LGHDT and YNNKEL (reference sequence). CDR3 bases: TGTGCCAGCAGCCAAGCGGGACAGCCCCTAGCAGATACGCAGTATTTT. Its protein product is CASSQAGQPLADTQYF.

This clonotype has a handful of counts. The chain is built from TRBV12-3 or TRBV12-4 and TRBJ2-3; 7 bases are a match to TRBD2. CDR3 length equals 15 residues. J was trimmed by 2 bases and V by 1 base; bases with no gene match: 3. CDR3 nucleotides: TGTGCCAGCAGTTTAGGAACTAGCGCCACAGATACGCAGTATTTT. Translation: CASSLGTSATDTQYF.

The rearrangement uses TRBV4-2 and TRBJ2-3; the match to TRBD2 covers 7 bases. CDR3 length equals 18 residues. Germline V lookup: CDR1 LGHNA, CDR2 YNFKEQ. V lost 0 bases to trimming and J lost 8 bases; unmatched junction nucleotides: 17. This CDR3 reads CASSQDRLAVLNAATQYF. Here the CDR3 DNA reads TGTGCCAGCAGCCAAGATAGGCTAGCGGTATTAAACGCCGCTACGCAGTATTTT.

The V call is TRBV4-1, the J call TRBJ2-7; TRBD1 matches at 7 bases. The ends lost 2 bases at V and 1 base at J; junction bases unmatched: 8. CDR3 length equals 16 residues. CDR1 is MGHRA, CDR2 YSYEKL, per germline. The CDR3 spells CASSQPGGKRSYEQYF. Written as DNA, the CDR3 is TGCGCCAGCAGCCAACCAGGGGGTAAAAGGTCCTACGAGCAGTACTTC.

CDR3 DNA: TGTGCCATCAGACCCGGGACTAGCGGGACCTACAATGAGCAGTTCTTC. It codes for CAIRPGTSGTYNEQFF. The chain links TRBV10-3 to TRBJ2-1, with 13 positions matching TRBD2. CDR1 is ENHRY and CDR2 is SYGVKD in the germline V gene. J lost 2 bases, V lost 6 bases, and 4 bases had no gene match. The CDR3 runs to 16 residues.

The V and J genes are TRBV18 and TRBJ2-4; 8 nucleotides align to TRBD2. The end of the DNA aligns better with TRBJ2-7, so the J call may be wrong. This CDR3 is 15 amino acids long. The V gene's germline CDR1 is KGHSH and CDR2 LQKENI. The CDR3 coding sequence is TGTGCCAGCTCACCAAGGGAGCGGGGGTTCTACGAGCAGTACTTC. Its protein is CASSPRERGFYEQYF.

This chain uses TRBV12-3 or TRBV12-4 with TRBJ2-4; the match to TRBD2 covers 8 bases. The J call may be incorrect, as the DNA end agrees better with TRBJ2-7. This CDR3 has 16 amino acids. The CDR3: CASGSSGSRTVYEQYF. For the CDR3, the DNA is TGTGCCAGCGGTTCCAGCGGGAGTAGAACAGTTTACGAGCAGTACTTC.

The chain joins TRBV12-3 or TRBV12-4 to TRBJ2-3; 7 bases map to TRBD2. The CDR3 runs to 13 residues. The V gene end was trimmed by 5 bases and the J gene end by 6 bases; junction bases not matched to a gene: 5. The CDR3 loop is CASSQTSDDTQYF. In nucleotides, the CDR3 is TGTGCCAGCAGTCAAACTAGCGATGATACGCAGTATTTT.

This chain connects TRBV20-1 to TRBJ1-5, with D maybe TRBD1 (6 bases). Germline CDR1 reads DFQATT; CDR2 reads SNEGSKA (reference sequence). The germline V and J ends were trimmed by 0 bases and 5 bases, with 14 bases remaining between them. CDR3 length: 15 residues. CDR3 bases: TGCAGTGCTAGAGATGAGGGGGGTGACGATCAGCCCCAGCATTTT. It codes for CSARDEGGDDQPQHF.

The chain couples TRBV27 to TRBJ1-5, with D uncertain. Germline-derived CDR1 and CDR2 are MNHEY and SMNVEV (reference sequence). The length of the CDR3 is 13 residues. Between the trimmed V and J ends, which lost 2 bases and 7 bases, there was a span of 9 bases. Here the CDR3 DNA reads TGTGCCAGCAGTTTAGCTCTCACGCAGCCCCAGCATTTT. Encoded protein: CASSLALTQPQHF.

The rearrangement uses TRBV29-1 and TRBJ1-1, with 8 bases lining up with TRBD1. V was pared by 7 bases and J by 2 bases, with 9 bases of the junction left unmatched. CDR1 is SQVTM and CDR2 is ANQGSEA in the germline V gene. CDR3 length equals 14 residues. CDR3 region: CSAEPGTGNTEAFF. For the CDR3, the DNA is TGCAGCGCGGAACCCGGGACAGGTAACACTGAAGCTTTCTTT.